The rows below give T cell receptor beta chains drawn from one sample of a study of shared clonotypes between healthy human individuals. Clones were sequenced by immunoSEQ multiplex PCR, and TCRdb holds only the in-frame ones, with some missing. Among about 1.5 million clones listed, approximately 98% were seen once. The sample was naive CD4+ T cells sorted from blood. The receptors stem from a man aged 25 to 45 in good health. Each CDR3 is given with its conserved first and last residue. D genes are given only for firm matches. Some rows have no size entry. The others give once, few or many, or a class for an expanded clone.

TRBJ2-5	TRBV9	-	-	CASSVEGLGETQYF	TGTGCCAGCAGCGTAGAAGGCCTCGGGGAGACCCAGTACTTC
TRBJ1-5	TRBV11-2	-	-	CASSRKTDSYNQPQHF	TGTGCCAGCAGCCGAAAAACTGACAGTTACAATCAGCCCCAGCATTTT
TRBJ1-2	TRBV27	once	-	CASSLGVTDYGYTF	TGTGCCAGCAGTTTAGGTGTGACAGACTATGGCTACACCTTC
TRBJ2-7	TRBV28	-	TRBD1	CASRTGGAYEQYF	TGTGCCAGCAGGACAGGGGGCGCATACGAGCAGTACTTC
TRBJ2-7	TRBV5-1	-	TRBD1	CASSLQGENEQYF	TGCGCCAGCAGCTTACAGGGGGAGAACGAGCAGTACTTC
TRBJ1-5	TRBV5-1	-	TRBD1	CASSPGTGGGNQPQHF	TGCGCCAGCAGCCCAGGGACAGGGGGCGGTAATCAGCCCCAGCATTTT
TRBJ1-2	TRBV6-1	few	-	CASSEGLPSLGYTF	TGTGCCAGCAGTGAAGGACTTCCCTCTCTTGGCTACACCTTC
TRBJ2-7	TRBV10-3	-	TRBD2	CAISEYTLAEDYEQYF	TGTGCCATCAGTGAGTACACACTAGCGGAAGACTACGAGCAGTACTTC
TRBJ1-2	TRBV27	-	-	CASSFDRRNGYTF	TGTGCCAGCAGTTTTGACAGGCGGAATGGCTACACCTTC
TRBJ2-7	TRBV18	-	TRBD2	CASSIPGGVEQYF	TGTGCCAGCTCGATCCCCGGGGGGGTCGAGCAGTACTTC
TRBJ2-6	TRBV15	-	TRBD2	CATSLETSIAGANVLTF	TGTGCCACCAGCCTCGAGACTAGCATCGCTGGGGCCAACGTCCTGACTTTC
TRBJ2-4	TRBV28	-	TRBD2	CASSFPGTIAKNIQYF	TGTGCCAGCAGTTTCCCCGGGACTATAGCCAAAAACATTCAGTACTTC
TRBJ1-1	TRBV29-1	-	-	CSVVGVNTEAFF	TGCAGCGTTGTCGGAGTGAACACTGAAGCTTTCTTT
TRBJ1-1	TRBV28	-	-	CASSLAGTEAFF	TGTGCCAGCAGTTTAGCGGGGACTGAAGCTTTCTTT
TRBJ1-3	TRBV6-5	-	TRBD1	CASSLETGIGNTIYF	TGTGCCAGCAGTTTAGAGACAGGGATAGGAAACACCATATATTTT
TRBJ1-5	TRBV29-1	-	-	CSVRDGPNQPQHF	TGCAGCGTTCGGGACGGCCCCAATCAGCCCCAGCATTTT
TRBJ2-1	TRBV4-3	-	TRBD2	CASSQDPSAGDRTYNEQFF	TGCGCCAGCAGCCAAGATCCAAGCGCGGGAGACCGTACCTACAATGAGCAGTTCTTC
TRBJ2-5	TRBV5-1	-	-	CASSPSGTVETQYF	TGCGCCAGCAGCCCATCCGGGACGGTAGAGACCCAGTACTTC
TRBJ2-3	TRBV5-1	-	-	CASSLDKSSTDTQYF	TGCGCCAGCAGCTTGGACAAGTCTAGCACAGATACGCAGTATTTT
TRBJ2-5	TRBV2	-	-	CAGGRDFQETQYF	TGTGCCGGCGGAAGGGACTTTCAAGAGACCCAGTACTTC